One sample yielded the 3 T cell receptor beta chains listed below, sequenced in a study of T cell responses to AZD1222 COVID-19 vaccine. Some clones are missing from TCRdb's copy, which holds only in-frame ones; the method was immunoSEQ multiplex PCR. Among more than 150,000 clones listed, over 80% were seen once. The sample consisted of peripheral blood, taken on day 0 of AZD1222 vaccination. The receptor source for this set is an adult in good health.

The genes are TRBV6-2 or TRBV6-3 and TRBJ1-2; D is ambiguous. Germline values: CDR1 MNHEY, CDR2 SVGEGT. CDR3 length equals 14 residues. V was pared by 6 bases and J by 2 bases, with 13 bases between. CDR3 DNA: TGTGCCAGCAGCCCCGCCAGTGCGAACTATGGCTACACCTTC. Encoded protein: CASSPASANYGYTF.

This chain uses TRBV30 with TRBJ1-1; TRBD1 might be the D (6 bases). The CDR3 loop spans 13 amino acids. V shed 6 bases and J shed 7 bases, with 18 bases lying between them. Germline V gene lookup returns CDR1 GTSNPN and CDR2 SVGIG (reference sequence). For the CDR3, the DNA is TGTGCCTGCCGGGGTCGGGGGCGAGATGAAGCTTTCTTT. Translated: CACRGRGRDEAFF.

The rearrangement links TRBV4-1 to TRBJ1-4; D is unresolved. In germline, CDR1 is MGHRA, CDR2 YSYEKL. The CDR3 has 16 residues. The ends were cut back, 1 base at V and 0 bases at J, with 9 bases in the middle. The CDR3: CASSQVGQATNEKLFF. CDR3 DNA: TGCGCCAGCAGCCAAGTTGGTCAGGCAACTAATGAAAAACTGTTTTTT.